The T cell receptor beta chain under discussion was sequenced for a study of cytomegalovirus exposure and HLA in healthy donors. It was with 60 Vbeta and 13 Jbeta primers that the PCR ran. TCRdb's table, derived via immunoSEQ multiplex PCR, lists solely in-frame clones and lacks some. There are about 190,000 clones in the sample; approximately 80% occur only once, and about a tenth lies in the top ten. This CDR3 comprises 14 residues. CDR1 is SGHRS, CDR2 YFSETQ, per germline. The V and J ends lost 0 bases and 2 bases respectively, with 8 bases between them. This chain connects TRBV5-1 to TRBJ2-5; a weak D match, TRBD1 (5 bases). The TCR was taken from a woman in her 50s in good health and CMV-seropositive. The source material was PBMCs. CDR3 region: CASSLVTAQETQYF. The CDR3 DNA is TGCGCCAGCAGCTTGGTGACAGCACAAGAGACCCAGTACTTC.